These 32 T cell receptor beta chains were sequenced from one sample in a study of identifying expanded T cells in peripheral blood. Using immunoSEQ multiplex PCR, the repertoire was profiled, and TCRdb retains in-frame clones only, with some absent. Found here are about 110,000 clones, around 90% of them singletons; the top ten hold under 9%. Material: blood. These receptors were collected from a person aged 18 to 70 in good health.

This clone was seen more than once but under ten times. The rearrangement uses TRBV27 and TRBJ1-2, with no clear D. CDR1 and CDR2 from the germline V gene are MNHEY and SMNVEV (reference sequence). CDR3 length: 14 residues. V shed 3 bases and J shed 1 base, with 9 bases lying between them. The CDR3 here is CASSFDGFNYGYTF. The CDR3 bases are TGTGCCAGCAGTTTCGACGGTTTTAACTATGGCTACACCTTC.

J is TRBJ1-2 and V is TRBV2; possible D gene TRBD1, 6 bases. The V and J ends lost 6 bases and 7 bases respectively, with 15 bases between them. The CDR3 spans 13 residues. The V gene's germline CDR1 is SNHLY and CDR2 FYNNEI. The CDR3 coding sequence is TGTGCCAGCAGCGCGACAGGTGAGAGTGGCTACACCTTC. It is translated as CASSATGESGYTF.

V gene TRBV4-3 combines with J gene TRBJ1-6; a weak D match, TRBD1 (6 bases). This CDR3 contains 15 residues. CDR1 and CDR2 from the germline V gene are LGHNA and YSLEER. V lost 0 bases, J lost 7 bases, and 10 bases lay in between. Here the CDR3 reads CASSQDLQGNSPLHF. For the CDR3, the DNA is TGCGCCAGCAGCCAAGATCTTCAGGGGAATTCACCCCTCCACTTT.

The CDR3 DNA reads as TGTGCCAGCAGTGAGTTCATAGGGCAGGATTTCTACGAGCAGTACTTC. This translates into CASSEFIGQDFYEQYF. The chain recombines TRBV6-1 with TRBJ2-7, with D unclear. The CDR3 contains 16 residues. Germline V CDR1 and CDR2: MNHNS, SASEGT. Trimming left V 3 bases short and J 3 bases short, with 18 bases between.

V and J are TRBV19 and TRBJ1-2; D unresolved. V lost 3 bases, J lost 2 bases, and 10 bases lay in between. The CDR3 spans 14 residues. Germline-derived CDR1 and CDR2 are LNHDA and SQIVND (reference sequence). The CDR3 bases are TGTGCCAGTAGTATCTACTCGGGGAACTATGGCTACACCTTC. Translation gives CASSIYSGNYGYTF.

CDR3 amino acids: CASSLEGTYVSGNTIYF. In DNA form, the CDR3 reads TGTGCCAGCAGCTTAGAAGGGACATATGTCTCTGGAAACACCATATATTTT. The chain links TRBV7-2 to TRBJ1-3, with a possible D match to TRBD1 (6 bases). Germline V CDR1 and CDR2: SGHTA, FQGNSA. The CDR3 has 17 amino acids. V was clipped by 1 base and J by 0 bases, with 13 bases between them.

This chain joins TRBV28 and TRBJ1-2; possible D gene TRBD1, 6 bases. Deletions cut 4 bases from V and 0 bases from J, with 12 bases between. Germline V gene data show CDR1 as MDHEN and CDR2 as SYDVKM. The CDR3 sequence is 15 residues long. The CDR3 protein is CASSSPGASNYGYTF. In DNA, the CDR3 is TGTGCCAGCAGTTCCCCAGGGGCCTCTAACTATGGCTACACCTTC.

The V call is TRBV2, the J call TRBJ1-4; maybe TRBD1 (6 bases). V lost 6 bases and J 4 bases, leaving 12 bases between the germline ends. The CDR3 has 14 residues. Per germline, CDR1 SNHLY and CDR2 FYNNEI. The CDR3 coding sequence is TGTGCCAGCAGGTGGGGGGCGGATAATGAAAAACTGTTTTTT. Translated: CASRWGADNEKLFF.

V gene TRBV6-1 combines with J gene TRBJ2-3, with 11 nucleotides matching TRBD1. V was pared by 5 bases and J by 4 bases, with 5 bases of the junction left unmatched. CDR3 length equals 15 residues. Germline V gene data show CDR1 as MNHNS and CDR2 as SASEGT. The CDR3 loop is CASSTDRGRADTQYF. CDR3 nucleotides: TGTGCCAGCAGTACGGACAGGGGGCGAGCAGATACGCAGTATTTT.

The genes are TRBV4-2 and TRBJ2-3, with D perhaps matching TRBD1 or TRBD2 (7 bases each). V lost 0 bases, J lost 2 bases, and 18 bases lay in between. Germline assignment: CDR1 LGHNA and CDR2 YNFKEQ. The CDR3 spans 18 residues. DNA for the CDR3: TGTGCCAGCAGCCAAGAACCCCCGGGGAGGGGGCCCACAGATACGCAGTATTTT. Amino acid sequence: CASSQEPPGRGPTDTQYF.

The chain joins TRBV2 to TRBJ1-5; possibly TRBD1 for D (5 bases). Looked up from germline, CDR1 is SNHLY and CDR2 is FYNNEI. This CDR3 region has 15 residues. Trimming removed 7 bases from V and 5 bases from J, with 18 bases in between. The CDR3 DNA follows: TGTGCCAGCAAACTCGCCGGGACCGATTATCAGCCCCAGCATTTT. Its protein is CASKLAGTDYQPQHF.

This chain uses TRBV7-6 with TRBJ2-3; D might be TRBD2 (5 bases). Germline values: CDR1 SGHVS, CDR2 FNYEAQ. V was trimmed by 2 bases and J by 0 bases, leaving 9 bases between them. CDR3 length equals 15 residues. CDR3 nucleotide sequence: TGTGCCAGCAGCTTACGAGCGGCTAGCACAGATACGCAGTATTTT. Translating it yields CASSLRAASTDTQYF.

The chain links TRBV11-2 to TRBJ2-1; D uncertain. The germline V and J ends were trimmed by 0 bases and 4 bases, with 7 bases remaining between them. Germline V CDR1 and CDR2: SGHAT, FQNNGV. The CDR3 sequence is 14 residues long. The CDR3 DNA follows: TGTGCCAGCAGCTTAGAGGTCGTATACAATGAGCAGTTCTTC. This gives the protein CASSLEVVYNEQFF. The full variable domain, in which reference TRBV11-2 and TRBJ2-1 provide the parts outside the CDR3, is EAGVAQSPRYKIIEKRQSVAFWCNPISGHATLYWYQQILGQGPKLLIQFQNNGVVDDSQLPKDRFSAERLKGVDSTLKIQPAKLEDSAVYLCASSLEVVYNEQFFGPGTRLTVL.

The V and J genes are TRBV4-2 and TRBJ1-2; a weak D match, TRBD1 (6 bases). The CDR3 has 13 residues. V was shortened by 4 bases and J by 6 bases, with 12 bases between the two germline ends. Germline V gene data show CDR1 as LGHNA and CDR2 as YNFKEQ. The CDR3 is CASSPTGGDGYTF. In DNA form, the CDR3 reads TGTGCCAGCAGCCCAACGGGGGGCGATGGCTACACCTTC.

CDR3 amino acids: CAKPGPPFHEQYF. CDR3 in DNA: TGTGCCAAACCGGGACCCCCGTTCCACGAGCAGTACTTC. The chain links TRBV19 to TRBJ2-7, with D possibly called TRBD1 or TRBD2 (5 bases each). The length of the CDR3 is 13 residues. Germline CDR1 LNHDA, CDR2 SQIVND (reference sequence). V was pared by 10 bases and J by 5 bases, with 18 bases between.

This rearrangement joins TRBV19 to TRBJ2-5; maybe TRBD1 (5 bases). V dropped 2 bases and J dropped 1 base, with 11 bases sitting between them. The CDR3 is 15 residues long. Germline V gene lookup returns CDR1 LNHDA and CDR2 SQIVND (reference sequence). Here the CDR3 reads CASSIMTVSQETQYF. DNA of the CDR3: TGTGCCAGTAGTATAATGACAGTGAGCCAAGAGACCCAGTACTTC.

This chain joins TRBV25-1 and TRBJ1-5; TRBD1 matches 10 bases. Germline CDR1 reads MGHDK; CDR2 reads SYGVNS. There are 14 residues in the CDR3. J gave up 6 bases and V 3 bases, and 2 bases lay outside the gene matches. The chain's CDR3 is CASSEGQGIQPQHF. The CDR3 coding sequence is TGTGCCAGCAGTGAGGGACAGGGGATTCAGCCCCAGCATTTT.

This clone was detected a few times. The chain carries TRBV7-9 and TRBJ2-7; TRBD2 matches at 8 bases. Losses at the gene ends were 11 bases for V and 4 bases for J; bases not matched to a gene: 7. CDR1 and CDR2 (germline): SEHNR, FQNEAQ (reference sequence). This CDR3 region has 12 residues. The DNA of the CDR3 is TGTGCCTCCAGCGGGAGACCTTACGAGCAGTACTTC. It codes for CASSGRPYEQYF. The full variable domain, with the rest looked up from reference TRBV7-9 and TRBJ2-7, is DTGVSQNPRHKITKRGQNVTFRCDPISEHNRLYWYRQTLGQGPEFLTYFQNEAQLEKSRLLSDRFSAERPKGSFSTLEIQRTEQGDSAMYLCASSGRPYEQYFGPGTRLTVT.

V and J are TRBV6-1 and TRBJ2-1, with 10 bases matching TRBD1. The junction had 10 bases not matched to a gene; V was cut back by 8 bases and J by 6 bases. CDR3 length: 15 amino acids. The germline gives CDR1 MNHNS, CDR2 SASEGT. Here the CDR3 DNA reads TGTGCCAGCCTCTGGGACAGGGGAGTGGGCAATGAGCAGTTCTTC. This sequence encodes CASLWDRGVGNEQFF.

V usage is TRBV7-8 and J usage is TRBJ2-5; D gene unclear. V was trimmed by 3 bases and J by 1 base, leaving 12 bases between them. This CDR3 contains 15 residues. Germline loops: CDR1 SGHVS, CDR2 FQNEAQ. This chain's CDR3 is CASSFGPSRQETQYF. For the CDR3, the DNA is TGTGCCAGCAGCTTCGGACCCTCCCGCCAAGAGACCCAGTACTTC.

This clone came up once. The chain carries TRBV7-2 and TRBJ1-6, with 8 bases lining up with TRBD1. The junction had 9 bases not matched to a gene; V was cut back by 2 bases and J by 9 bases. Germline V gene sequence: CDR1 SGHTA, CDR2 FQGNSA. The CDR3 sequence is 16 residues long. CDR3 DNA: TGTGCCAGCAGCTTATCCCCGCAGGGGGCCGGTTCACCCCTCCACTTT. It yields the protein CASSLSPQGAGSPLHF.

The chain couples TRBV6-1 to TRBJ2-7, with 11 bases that match TRBD2. In germline, CDR1 is MNHNS, CDR2 SASEGT. This CDR3 comprises 15 residues. V dropped 7 bases and J dropped 4; count of bases not matched to a gene: 9. This chain's CDR3 is CASIAPSGGTYEQYF. The CDR3, as DNA: TGTGCCAGCATAGCTCCTAGCGGGGGGACATACGAGCAGTACTTC.

The CDR3: CASSHPNSPLHF. DNA for the CDR3: TGTGCCAGCAGCCATCCAAATTCACCCCTCCACTTT. The V call is TRBV6-6, the J call TRBJ1-6; no reliable D call. CDR1 is MNHNY and CDR2 is SVGAGI in the germline V gene (reference sequence). The V and J ends lost 6 bases and 7 bases respectively, with 7 bases between them. The CDR3 has 12 residues.

Only one count was recorded for this clone. The chain couples TRBV12-5 to TRBJ1-2; unclear D gene. Trimming took off 1 base at V and 8 bases at J, with 8 bases between the two ends. Germline lookup yields CDR1 LGHNT and CDR2 FRNRAP. The length of the CDR3 is 12 residues. This chain's CDR3 is CASGLGAGGYTF. The CDR3 nucleotides are TGTGCTAGTGGTTTGGGCGCCGGGGGCTACACCTTC.

V is TRBV28 and J is TRBJ1-5; TRBD1 matches 9 bases. With 5 bases clipped from V and 6 bases from J, the junction kept 5 bases outside the gene matches. The V gene's germline CDR1 is MDHEN and CDR2 SYDVKM. The CDR3 is made up of 14 amino acids. CDR3: CASSETGGSQPQHF. The CDR3 nucleotides read TGTGCCAGCAGTGAAACAGGGGGCAGTCAGCCCCAGCATTTT.

In its sample, this clone was seen a few times. The V and J genes are TRBV19 and TRBJ1-5; TRBD1 aligns across 12 bases. The CDR3 spans 15 residues. Germline CDR1 LNHDA, CDR2 SQIVND (reference sequence). The ends lost 4 bases at V and 5 bases at J; junction bases unmatched: 3. CDR3 DNA sequence: TGTGCCAGTAGTAGGGACAGGGGGCTCTATCAGCCCCAGCATTTT. Translation gives CASSRDRGLYQPQHF.

The J gene is TRBJ2-7, the V gene TRBV2; the D gene could be TRBD1 or TRBD2 (7 bases each). Germline CDR1 and CDR2: SNHLY and FYNNEI. The V gene lost 8 bases and the J gene lost 2 bases, with 13 bases spanning the gap. The CDR3 is made up of 13 amino acids. As DNA, the CDR3 is TGTGCCAGCTCCAGGGGGGGTCCCTACGAGCAGTACTTC. Translating it yields CASSRGGPYEQYF.

The chain has TRBV5-1 and TRBJ2-7; 13 bases match TRBD2. The V and J ends lost 4 bases and 6 bases, in that order; junction bases with no gene match: 7. Germline values: CDR1 SGHRS, CDR2 YFSETQ. The CDR3 contains 15 residues. The CDR3 bases are TGCGCCAGCAGCGACCTACTAGCGGGAGGGGGCGAGCAGTACTTC. Residues: CASSDLLAGGGEQYF.

The chain couples TRBV28 to TRBJ2-3; no clear D. The V gene's germline CDR1 is MDHEN and CDR2 SYDVKM. The CDR3 loop spans 12 amino acids. V shed 2 bases and J shed 7 bases, with 7 bases lying between them. CDR3 nucleotide sequence: TGTGCCAGCAGTTTAAGGGATTATACGCAGTATTTT. It encodes CASSLRDYTQYF.

The V and J genes are TRBV14 and TRBJ2-5; D ambiguous. CDR1 SGHDN and CDR2 FVKESK come from the germline V gene. The CDR3 contains 12 residues. The V end was cut by 1 base, the J end by 8 bases, with 8 bases between. CDR3 DNA sequence: TGTGCCAGCAGCCAAGGTTCTACTACCCAGTACTTC. This sequence encodes CASSQGSTTQYF.

The chain recombines TRBV5-5 with TRBJ1-6, with a tentative D call TRBD1 (6 bases). The CDR3 runs 14 residues. From germline, CDR1 is SGHKS and CDR2 YYEKEE (reference sequence). V was trimmed by 2 bases and J by 7 bases, leaving 10 bases between them. The CDR3 bases are TGTGCCAGCAGCTTCGGACAGAAAAATTCACCCCTCCACTTT. It encodes CASSFGQKNSPLHF.

This chain connects TRBV9 to TRBJ1-2; possibly TRBD1 for D (6 bases). CDR1 is SGDLS, CDR2 YYNGEE, per germline. Trimming left V 2 bases short and J 8 bases short, with 7 bases between. This CDR3 has 11 residues. The CDR3 is CASSVQGGYTF. The CDR3 DNA follows: TGTGCCAGCAGCGTCCAGGGGGGCTACACCTTC.